This T cell receptor beta chain is drawn from a study of T cells in Graves' hyperthyroidism and ophthalmopathy. For the diagnoses, clinical symptoms, serum thyroxine and TRAb, thyroid ultrasound and orbital computed tomography were used. It was 8 to 10 ml of fresh peripheral blood that supplied the PBMCs. Study-level results: In the blood, most expanded thyroid clonotypes above 0.001 appeared as well. The authors' 13 V-J model separated ophthalmopathy from stable hyperthyroidism.

TCR beta CDR3 sequences were amplified from RNA transcripts. Researchers ran a first-round RT-PCR on the TCR CDR3 using the HTBI primer set. TCRdb re-called the multiplex PCR reads with MiXCR, one entry per CDR3 protein. The repertoire has approximately 370,000 distinct CDR3 sequences, 15% of them found once; the top ten carry approximately 32%. Concerning this clonotype itself: The target antigen is unknown.

The receptor's source is a woman in her thirties with Graves' hyperthyroidism. The sample comprised blood.

The CDR3 is CASSFGQGTTNEKLFF. As DNA, the CDR3 is TGCGCCAGCAGCTTCGGACAGGGCACGACTAATGAAAAACTGTTTTTT. The V gene is TRBV5-1, the J gene TRBJ1-4; 8 positions match TRBD1. Per the germline V gene, CDR1 is SGHRS and CDR2 is YFSETQ. The junction had 5 bases not matched to a gene; V was cut back by 2 bases and J by 2 bases. The CDR3 loop spans 16 amino acids.